Below are 15 T cell receptor beta chains sequenced from a single sample in a study of T cell responses to AZD1222 COVID-19 vaccine. Profiling relied on immunoSEQ multiplex PCR, and the TCRdb table lists in-frame clones only, not all of them. Among about 150,000 clones listed, 75% to 90% were seen once. The sample was peripheral blood, taken 28 days after the second AZD1222 dose. Receptor source: an adult who received the AZD1222 COVID-19 vaccine.

The chain combines TRBV6-5 with TRBJ2-4, with 8 bases aligning to TRBD1. The length of the CDR3 is 13 residues. With 7 bases clipped from V and 5 bases from J, the junction kept 4 bases outside the gene matches. Germline V gene lookup returns CDR1 MNHEY and CDR2 SVGAGI. CDR3: CASKGQGQNIQYF. The CDR3 nucleotides are TGTGCCAGCAAAGGACAGGGCCAAAACATTCAGTACTTC.

The chain recombines TRBV29-1 with TRBJ2-6; D is uncertain. The germline CDR1 and CDR2 sequences are SQVTM and ANQGSEA. The CDR3 is made up of 13 amino acids. With 7 bases removed from V and 0 bases from J, the gap between germline ends came to 7 bases. In DNA form, the CDR3 reads TGCAGCGCCTTACGCTCTGGGGCCAACGTCCTGACTTTC. Amino acids: CSALRSGANVLTF.

This clone has a handful of counts. Other DNA sequences within the sample encode an identical CDR3. The chain combines TRBV5-1 with TRBJ2-1; 9 nucleotides match TRBD2. Trimming cost V 3 bases and J 7 bases; bases outside gene matches: 8. Per germline, CDR1 SGHRS and CDR2 YFSETQ. The CDR3 contains 15 residues. CDR3 protein: CASSWTLAGNNEQFF. DNA of the CDR3: TGCGCCAGCAGCTGGACGCTAGCGGGGAATAATGAGCAGTTCTTC.

This chain joins TRBV27 and TRBJ1-5; D perhaps matches TRBD1 (5 bases). Germline values: CDR1 MNHEY, CDR2 SMNVEV (reference sequence). The CDR3 has 14 residues. Trimming stripped 6 bases from V and 5 bases from J, with 14 bases between. The CDR3 protein is CASSGLGEDQPQHF. The DNA for the CDR3 is TGTGCCAGCAGCGGGTTAGGGGAGGATCAGCCCCAGCATTTT.

This chain uses TRBV7-2 with TRBJ2-1; D is possibly TRBD1 or TRBD2 (5 bases each). Germline CDR1 reads SGHTA; CDR2 reads FQGNSA. The ends were cut back, 2 bases at V and 10 bases at J, with 15 bases in the middle. The CDR3 runs to 14 residues. DNA of the CDR3: TGTGCCAGCAGCTTACTGGGGGTGGGAAGCGAGCAGTTCTTC. Translated, it gives CASSLLGVGSEQFF.

The rearrangement links TRBV6-5 to TRBJ2-1, with 9 bases identical to TRBD1. The trim removed 7 bases at V and 7 bases at J, leaving 8 bases unmatched. Looked up from germline, CDR1 is MNHEY and CDR2 is SVGAGI. CDR3 length: 14 amino acids. CDR3 loop: CASIRTGAQNEQFF. The CDR3 DNA sequence: TGTGCCAGCATTCGGACAGGGGCGCAGAATGAGCAGTTCTTC.

The J gene is TRBJ2-1, the V gene TRBV6-5, with 8 bases lining up with TRBD2. J gave up 5 bases and V 6 bases, and 3 bases lay outside the gene matches. This CDR3 contains 13 residues. CDR1 MNHEY and CDR2 SVGAGI come from the germline V gene. The CDR3 DNA is TGTGCCAGCAGGCGGGGGGTCAACAATGAGCAGTTCTTC. Translation gives CASRRGVNNEQFF.

This chain uses TRBV7-2 with TRBJ1-5; perhaps TRBD1 as D (6 bases). CDR1 is SGHTA and CDR2 is FQGNSA in the germline V gene. Trimming pared 5 bases from V and 2 bases from J, leaving 13 bases between. This CDR3 spans 15 amino acids. CDR3 sequence reads: CASSPGATGNQPQHF. The CDR3 nucleotides are TGTGCCAGCAGCCCGGGGGCGACAGGCAATCAGCCCCAGCATTTT. Full variable domain (missing parts from reference TRBV7-2 and TRBJ1-5): GAGVSQSPSNKVTEKGKDVELRCDPISGHTALYWYRQSLGQGLEFLIYFQGNSAPDKSGLPSDRFSAERTGGSVSTLTIQRTQQEDSAVYLCASSPGATGNQPQHFGDGTRLSIL.

This chain joins TRBV14 and TRBJ2-7; 7 nucleotides match TRBD2. The V gene end was trimmed by 1 base and the J gene end by 2 bases; junction bases not matched to a gene: 5. The length of the CDR3 is 15 residues. From germline, CDR1 is SGHDN and CDR2 FVKESK. CDR3 protein: CASSQVRAGTYEQYF. The CDR3 bases are TGTGCCAGCAGCCAAGTTCGAGCGGGAACCTACGAGCAGTACTTC.

The V gene is TRBV4-2, the J gene TRBJ2-3; TRBD2 agrees at 7 bases. The germline gives CDR1 LGHNA, CDR2 YNFKEQ. The CDR3 covers 16 residues. The trim removed 0 bases at V and 1 base at J, leaving 4 bases unmatched. CDR3 DNA sequence: TGTGCCAGCAGCCAAGAACCAGCGGGACGCACAGATACGCAGTATTTT. As protein: CASSQEPAGRTDTQYF.

The genes are TRBV28 and TRBJ1-5; a possible D gene is TRBD1 (5 bases). The ends were cut back, 2 bases at V and 1 base at J, with 15 bases in the middle. The CDR3 is 17 residues long. CDR1 MDHEN and CDR2 SYDVKM come from the germline V gene. The CDR3 protein is CASSLMGIGASNQPQHF. CDR3 DNA: TGTGCCAGCAGTTTAATGGGGATCGGGGCGAGCAATCAGCCCCAGCATTTT.

V gene TRBV5-1 combines with J gene TRBJ2-3; TRBD2 matches 14 bases. Germline V CDR1 and CDR2: SGHRS, YFSETQ. V gave up 3 bases and J gave up 5 bases; unmatched junction bases: 2. The CDR3 has 15 residues. CDR3 loop: CASSSGTSGRDTQYF. The CDR3 nucleotides are TGCGCCAGCAGCTCAGGGACTAGCGGGAGAGATACGCAGTATTTT.

The rearrangement uses TRBV11-1 and TRBJ2-1; D remains unclear. The CDR3 is made up of 16 amino acids. V shed 2 bases and J shed 5 bases, with 16 bases lying between them. CDR1 and CDR2 (germline): SGHAT, FQDESV (reference sequence). The CDR3 reads CASSLNPTRVNNEQFF. CDR3 sequence (DNA): TGTGCCAGCAGCTTAAACCCCACCCGAGTCAACAATGAGCAGTTCTTC.

The V call is TRBV28, the J call TRBJ1-3, with no clear D. Germline assignment: CDR1 MDHEN and CDR2 SYDVKM. The CDR3 sequence is 14 residues long. The germline V and J ends were trimmed by 10 bases and 3 bases, with 16 bases remaining between them. CDR3 DNA sequence: TGTGCCACCTCCCCGCATCTTATTGGAAACACCATATATTTT. Amino acid sequence: CATSPHLIGNTIYF.

This rearrangement joins TRBV7-2 to TRBJ1-2; D remains unclear. Germline CDR1 reads SGHTA; CDR2 reads FQGNSA. The V end lost 1 base, the J end lost 0 bases, and 12 bases lay between the germline ends. CDR3 length: 16 residues. For the CDR3, the DNA is TGTGCCAGCAGCTTAGAGTCTGGATCTCCTAACTATGGCTACACCTTC. Protein sequence: CASSLESGSPNYGYTF.